One and the same sample provided the 23 T cell receptor beta chains below, sequenced in a study of blood T cell repertoires in COVID-19. Some clones are missing from TCRdb's copy, which holds only in-frame ones; the method was immunoSEQ multiplex PCR. The repertoire holds 200,000 to 250,000 clones, with around 80% as singletons. Sequencing was performed on peripheral blood. These receptors were taken from a woman older than 75 with active or convalescent COVID-19.

CDR3 bases: TGTGCCACCAGTGCCGCGGGGGGCTCCGAGATCACGGCCCAGCATTTT. This gives the protein CATSAAGGSEITAQHF. The chain uses TRBV24-1 and TRBJ1-5; weak D call: TRBD1 (6 bases). The germline V gene has CDR1 KGHDR and CDR2 SFDVKD. Trimming took 5 bases from V and 11 from J, leaving 24 bases between them. The CDR3 loop spans 16 amino acids.

The V and J genes are TRBV7-9 and TRBJ2-1; 7 bases map to TRBD2. J gave up 10 bases and V 4 bases, and 13 bases lay outside the gene matches. CDR3 size: 15 residues. The V gene's germline CDR1 is SEHNR and CDR2 FQNEAQ (reference sequence). The CDR3 DNA reads as TGTGCCAGCAGCTCCCCACGGGAAGCGGGGAAGGAGCAGTTCTTC. It specifies CASSSPREAGKEQFF.

The V gene is TRBV28, the J gene TRBJ2-7; D remains ambiguous. The CDR3 runs 14 residues. Germline CDR1 and CDR2: MDHEN and SYDVKM. Trimming left V 2 bases short and J 6 bases short, with 14 bases between. The DNA of the CDR3 is TGTGCCAGCAGTTTACGACCGACTGATTCCGAGCAGTACTTC. It translates to CASSLRPTDSEQYF.

V gene TRBV11-3 combines with J gene TRBJ2-1; TRBD1 is a possible D gene (6 bases). V lost 5 bases and J 6 bases, leaving 17 bases between the germline ends. Germline values: CDR1 SGHNT, CDR2 YENEEA. This CDR3 region has 15 residues. The CDR3 nucleotides read TGTGCCAGCAGCCACGGGCAGGGGAGTTCCAATGAGCAGTTCTTC. As protein: CASSHGQGSSNEQFF.

CDR3 protein: CASSPIGGFAGANVLTF. The CDR3 DNA follows: TGTGCCAGCAGCCCAATCGGAGGGTTTGCTGGGGCCAACGTCCTGACTTTC. The chain employs TRBV9 and TRBJ2-6, with a tentative D call TRBD2 (6 bases). CDR1 is SGDLS and CDR2 is YYNGEE in the germline V gene. CDR3 length equals 17 residues. Trimming left V 4 bases short and J 2 bases short, with 16 bases between.

V and J are TRBV6-5 and TRBJ1-3; unclear D gene. CDR1 and CDR2 (germline): MNHEY, SVGAGI. The CDR3 has 13 residues. The V end lost 7 bases, the J end lost 4 bases, and 11 bases lay between the germline ends. In DNA form, the CDR3 reads TGTGCCAGCACCCACTTAGAGGGAAACACCATATATTTT. Protein: CASTHLEGNTIYF.

This chain uses TRBV3-1 (or the pseudogene TRBV3-2) with TRBJ2-5; 10 bases line up with TRBD2. CDR1 LGHDT and CDR2 YNNKEL come from the germline V gene (reference sequence). The V segment lost 3 bases and the J segment 3 bases; nucleotides outside the gene matches: 10. This CDR3 region has 17 residues. The DNA for the CDR3 is TGTGCCAGCAGCCACCCGGTAGCGGGGGGCGTAAAAGAGACCCAGTACTTC. It yields the protein CASSHPVAGGVKETQYF.

The chain links TRBV6-5 to TRBJ1-2; 8 nucleotides line up with TRBD1. The CDR3 totals 14 residues. Germline V gives CDR1 MNHEY, CDR2 SVGAGI. V lost 6 bases and J lost 4; bases outside the gene matches: 7. The CDR3 sequence is CASSSATGAYGYTF. The CDR3 region has the DNA TGTGCCAGCAGCAGTGCGACAGGGGCCTATGGCTACACCTTC.

The V and J genes are TRBV28 and TRBJ2-1; weak D call: TRBD2 (5 bases). The CDR3 consists of 13 residues. Germline V gene data show CDR1 as MDHEN and CDR2 as SYDVKM. The V end was cut by 6 bases, the J end by 9 bases, with 15 bases between. CDR3 residues: CASRDPSWGEQFF. CDR3 in DNA: TGTGCCAGCAGAGATCCTAGCTGGGGTGAGCAGTTCTTC.

The V and J genes are TRBV30 and TRBJ2-2; 7 bases match TRBD2. This CDR3 spans 14 amino acids. V lost 2 bases, J lost 7 bases, and 7 bases stayed unmatched. Germline V gene lookup returns CDR1 GTSNPN and CDR2 SVGIG (reference sequence). The CDR3 bases are TGTGCCTGGAGTCTCGGGGGGACCGTCGGGGAGCTGTTTTTT. Protein: CAWSLGGTVGELFF.

The genes are TRBV30 and TRBJ2-1; D not certain. V lost 2 bases to trimming and J lost 10 bases, with 9 bases between them. Germline values: CDR1 GTSNPN, CDR2 SVGIG (reference sequence). This CDR3 contains 11 residues. The CDR3 reads CAWSQRREQFF. The CDR3 region has the DNA TGTGCCTGGAGTCAACGGCGGGAGCAGTTCTTC.

The V call is TRBV7-3, the J call TRBJ2-3; 7 nucleotides agree with TRBD2. CDR3 length: 14 amino acids. After removal of 5 bases from V and 4 bases from J, the junction contained 6 bases not matched to a gene. From germline, CDR1 is SGHTA and CDR2 FQGTGA. The CDR3 nucleotides read TGTGCCAGCAGCGCCACTAGCGCCGCAGATACGCAGTATTTT. Protein product: CASSATSAADTQYF. Using reference TRBV7-3 and TRBJ2-3 for the parts outside the CDR3, the full variable domain is GAGVSQTPSNKVTEKGKYVELRCDPISGHTALYWYRQSLGQGPEFLIYFQGTGAADDSGLPNDRFFAVRPEGSVSTLKIQRTERGDSAVYLCASSATSAADTQYFGPGTRLTVL.

The CDR3 DNA follows: TGTGCCAGCAGCTTAGCCGGGACAGAGACTAACTATGGCTACACCTTC. Protein: CASSLAGTETNYGYTF. The rearrangement uses TRBV11-3 and TRBJ1-2; TRBD1 agrees at 7 bases. CDR3 length: 16 residues. V lost 1 base and J lost 0; bases outside the gene matches: 5. Germline lookup yields CDR1 SGHNT and CDR2 YENEEA.

The rearrangement joins TRBV12-5 to TRBJ2-1, with 7 bases that match TRBD1. Losses at the gene ends were 6 bases for V and 9 bases for J; bases not matched to a gene: 8. Germline values: CDR1 LGHNT, CDR2 FRNRAP. The CDR3 sequence is 13 residues long. CDR3 in DNA: TGTGCTAGTGGATCGCTAGGGGGCGGTGAGCAGTTCTTC. It yields the protein CASGSLGGGEQFF.

The chain carries TRBV12-3 or TRBV12-4 and TRBJ1-5, with D possibly being TRBD1 (5 bases). V lost 3 bases, J lost 9 bases, and 6 bases lay in between. CDR3 length: 11 amino acids. CDR3 nucleotides: TGTGCCAGCAGTTTGGGGGGGCCCCAGCATTTT. As protein: CASSLGGPQHF.

The rearrangement links TRBV4-2 to TRBJ2-5; 15 positions agree with TRBD2. V dropped 3 bases and J dropped 4; count of bases not matched to a gene: 3. CDR1 and CDR2 (germline): LGHNA, YNFKEQ. The CDR3 has 16 amino acids. CDR3 nucleotide sequence: TGTGCCAGCAGCCAGGGACTAGCGGGAGGAGGAGAGACCCAGTACTTC. It translates to CASSQGLAGGGETQYF.

This rearrangement joins TRBV7-2 to TRBJ2-7, with 8 bases identical to TRBD1. Trimming at V came to 5 bases and at J to 7 bases, leaving 10 bases not matched to a gene. The CDR3 covers 14 residues. Germline loops: CDR1 SGHTA, CDR2 FQGNSA. The CDR3 DNA reads as TGTGCCAGCAGCGAGGACAGGGCCGCTCGGGAGCAGTACTTC. This encodes CASSEDRAAREQYF.

The rearrangement links TRBV19 to TRBJ2-7; 7 bases line up with TRBD1. The CDR3 length is 16 residues. Germline CDR1 and CDR2: LNHDA and SQIVND (reference sequence). Trimming at V came to 5 bases and at J to 2 bases, leaving 12 bases not matched to a gene. CDR3 in amino acids: CASSLRGPTLPYEQYF. CDR3 coding DNA: TGTGCCAGTAGTCTAAGGGGGCCTACCCTCCCCTACGAGCAGTACTTC. The full variable domain, with the rest looked up from reference TRBV19 and TRBJ2-7, is DGGITQSPKYLFRKEGQNVTLSCEQNLNHDAMYWYRQDPGQGLRLIYYSQIVNDFQKGDIAEGYSVSREKKESFPLTVTSAQKNPTAFYLCASSLRGPTLPYEQYFGPGTRLTVT.

The V gene is TRBV2, the J gene TRBJ2-2, with D tentatively TRBD1 (6 bases). V was trimmed by 6 bases and J by 0 bases, leaving 8 bases between them. The CDR3 length is 14 residues. Germline CDR1 SNHLY, CDR2 FYNNEI. The DNA of the CDR3 is TGTGCCAGCAGCCGGACAGCGAACACCGGGGAGCTGTTTTTT. The encoded protein is CASSRTANTGELFF.

V and J are TRBV7-2 and TRBJ1-1; TRBD1 agrees at 8 bases. The trim removed 3 bases at V and 1 base at J, leaving 1 base unmatched. There are 14 residues in the CDR3. Germline loops: CDR1 SGHTA, CDR2 FQGNSA. CDR3: CASSFQGANTEAFF. DNA of the CDR3: TGTGCCAGCAGCTTTCAGGGGGCGAACACTGAAGCTTTCTTT.

This chain uses TRBV10-3 with TRBJ2-7, with 9 bases identical to TRBD1. V lost 4 bases to trimming and J lost 2 bases; unmatched junction nucleotides: 3. Germline assignment: CDR1 ENHRY and CDR2 SYGVKD. This CDR3 has 14 amino acids. The CDR3 region is CAISGTGVAYEQYF. CDR3 coding DNA: TGTGCCATCAGTGGGACAGGGGTCGCCTACGAGCAGTACTTC.

V is TRBV23-1 and J is TRBJ2-7; 9 bases are shared with TRBD2. TRBV23-1 qualifies as an ORF whose function is uncertain. Trimming cost V 9 bases and J 5 bases; bases outside gene matches: 14. This CDR3 spans 15 amino acids. CDR3 nucleotides: TGCGCCAGTAGACTCGCATGCGGGAGGGGAAACGAGCAGTACTTC. Protein: CASRLACGRGNEQYF.

The chain links TRBV24-1 to TRBJ2-3; 8 bases map to TRBD2. The CDR3 is made up of 16 amino acids. Germline values: CDR1 KGHDR, CDR2 SFDVKD. J was trimmed by 6 bases and V by 1 base; bases with no gene match: 8. The CDR3 sequence: CATSDFASGSKDTQYF. CDR3 in DNA: TGTGCCACCAGTGATTTTGCTAGCGGGTCTAAGGATACGCAGTATTTT.